This T cell receptor (beta chain) was sequenced for a study of T cell responses to AZD1222 COVID-19 vaccine (dated by TCRdb to the early 2020s). Regarding the complete study: Because spike-specific TCR depth and breadth did not differ between the two schedules, AZD1222 recipients who got a second dose at roughly 4 weeks were pooled with those who got a second dose at roughly 12 weeks. A total of 230 to 250 trial participants underwent TCR sequencing, of whom some 210 received two doses of AZD1222 and 26 received two doses of the MenACWY control vaccine. Trial participants were enrolled into age subgroups of 18-55, 56-69 and 70-plus years, which contained about 150, 27 and 61 TCR-sequenced participants, respectively. The study at large found these results: The 56-69-year group was small, and its depth increase did not reach significance, likely because of low power. Nearly half of unique spike-specific TCRs reportedly recognized epitopes outside regions mutated in the B.1.351 and B.1.1.7 variants. Because no samples from the day 14 peak response were available, repertoires could be characterized only after the peak T cell response. Vaccine-associated CD4 TCRs spanned the whole spike protein, with dominant responses in regions 160-218 and 743-854. Only five to seven AZD1222 recipients were SARS-CoV-2 seropositive at baseline, limiting conclusions about previously exposed vaccinees. After two AZD1222 doses, spike-specific TCR breadth and depth were significantly higher than at day 0 and than in MenACWY recipients. Most participants were white British and females outnumbered males, and the authors suggested that clonal diversity may have been underestimated.

The CDR3 measures 20 amino acids from cysteine to phenylalanine. This entry keeps only the CDR3 DNA: 60 bases, framed from base 1. In the germline V gene, CDR1 corresponds to SGHVS and CDR2 to FNYEAQ. V is pruned by 1 base and J by 3 bases, leaving 19 bases of the junction without a gene match. Sample time point, as interpreted from the label and publication: baseline before first vaccination. Vaccinee samples came from UK trials COV001 and COV002, including a single-blind randomized controlled phase 2/3 trial of AZD1222 (ChAdOx1 nCoV-19) in healthy adults. Trial participant PBMC samples were collected at day 0 and day 28 after the second dose for TCRbeta chain sequencing. The CDR3 regions of human TCRbeta chains were analyzed by immunosequencing. The paper's processing steps were these. Repertoire TCRs were checked for matches against a reference library of SARS-CoV-2-specific TCRs that had been generated using the MIRA antigen-specificity platform. Breadth was defined as the fraction of unique TCRs that were SARS-CoV-2-associated, and depth was defined as the fraction of total T cells that were SARS-CoV-2-associated. Using the MIRA data, each spike-specific TCR was assigned both to the spike region to which the TCR was reactive and to a CD4 or CD8 class. Log10-transformed breadth and depth values were compared by one-way ANOVA with Sidak's multiple comparisons tests. TCRdb holds this immuneACCESS table with in-frame rearrangements only. Some clones are missing; in checked studies, unresolved V genes explain under half, and the rest has no known cause. V and J calls and clone size are as listed in that table; D and trimming were resolved from the DNA. Across this sample there are about 160,000 clones, with about nine tenths seen only once. Together, the top ten hold around 5.9% of the sample.

With respect to this clone: Its antigen remains undetermined. It has no much larger one-base neighbor in the sample; base qualities were not kept.

The sequence joins TRBV7-6 to TRBJ2-5, and 8 junctional nucleotides match TRBD2. Sequenced here: peripheral blood, sampled on day 0 of AZD1222 vaccination. The receptor's source is an adult in good health. The encoded CDR3 is CASSLGPTVAGQPNKETQYF. The DNA is as follows: TGTGCCAGCAGCTTAGGCCCGACGGTAGCGGGGCAACCAAATAAAGAGACCCAGTACTTC.